The clone carrying this T cell receptor (beta chain) was seen repeatedly, ten times or more. Its specificity is not known. This beta chain is off target for a library built for alpha chains, so its abundance means little. Trimming pared 4 bases from V and 0 bases from J, leaving 13 bases between. This CDR3 spans 16 amino acids. The germline V gene encodes CDR1 MDHEN and CDR2 SYDVKM. Time point noted: sample taken at primary tumor resection. There were 70 to 80 donors, all of them untreated patients with early-stage non-small cell lung cancer. Whole RNA, isolated from tumor, nontumor lung or frozen PBMC, was sequenced without prior sorting. The data stem from a study of spatial heterogeneity in lung cancer. Overall study: On average, each unique TCR and UMI combination appeared more than ten times in raw reads. Overall study findings and caveats: Counts that tracked tumor mutation counts were those of expanded intratumoral alpha and beta TCRs.

TCRdb redid the calling of the 5' RACE reads with MiXCR, one entry per CDR3 protein. The table records 16,000 or so distinct CDR3 sequences, around 7.1% of them present only once. The TCR was taken from a female donor with early-stage non-small cell lung cancer. This material consisted of lung tumor tissue, taken at surgery. This sequence joins TRBV28 and TRBJ2-1, with D unresolved. The CDR3 sequence is CASSSPHWTSYNEQFF. The CDR3 coding sequence is TGTGCCAGCAGTTCGCCACATTGGACCTCCTACAATGAGCAGTTCTTC.